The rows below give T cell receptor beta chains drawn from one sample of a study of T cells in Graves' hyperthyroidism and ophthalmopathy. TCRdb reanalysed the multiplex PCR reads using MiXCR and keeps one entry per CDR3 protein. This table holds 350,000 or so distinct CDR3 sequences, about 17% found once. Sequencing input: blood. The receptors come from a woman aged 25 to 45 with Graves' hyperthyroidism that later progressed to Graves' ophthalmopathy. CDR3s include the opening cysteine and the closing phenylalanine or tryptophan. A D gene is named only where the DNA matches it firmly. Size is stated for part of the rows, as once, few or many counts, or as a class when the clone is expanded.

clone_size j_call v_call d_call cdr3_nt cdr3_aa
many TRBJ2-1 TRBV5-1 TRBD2 TGCGCCAGCAGCCTCATAGCGGGAGTGGTTTGGGAGCAGTTCTTC CASSLIAGVVWEQFF
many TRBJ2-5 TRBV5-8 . TGTGCCAGCAGCCTACTGCGGGAGACCCAGTACTTC CASSLLRETQYF
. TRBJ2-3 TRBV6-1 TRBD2 TGTGCCAGCGGTGAACTAGCGGGGGGCACAGATACGCAGTATTTT CASGELAGGTDTQYF
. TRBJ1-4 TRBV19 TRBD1 TGTGCCAGTAATGGACAGGAGAATGAAAAACTGTTTTTT CASNGQENEKLFF
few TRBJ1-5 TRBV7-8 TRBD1 TGTGCCAGCAGCCCTAGGAGGGACAGCGGTTATAGCAATCAGCCCCAGCATTTT CASSPRRDSGYSNQPQHF
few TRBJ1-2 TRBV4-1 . TGCGCCAGCAGACCTATTACCCGAGACGGGTACTATGGCTACACCTTC CASRPITRDGYYGYTF
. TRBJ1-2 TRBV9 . TGTGCCAGCAGCCCTCAGTCAACTAACTATGGCTACACCTTC CASSPQSTNYGYTF
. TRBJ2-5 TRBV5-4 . TGTGCCAGCAGCGACGCCGGGACGGCCGGCGAGACCCAGTACTTC CASSDAGTAGETQYF
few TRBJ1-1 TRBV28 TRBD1 TGTGCCAGCAGTAACTTACAGGGGGCGCGAACTGAAGCTTTCTTT CASSNLQGARTEAFF
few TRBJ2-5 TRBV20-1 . TGCAGTGCTGGTGGGGCGCTCCAAGAGACCCAGTACTTC CSAGGALQETQYF
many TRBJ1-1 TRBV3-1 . TGTGCCAGCAGCCAAAGGGGTCGAACGGGGATGCCTGAAGCTTTCTTT CASSQRGRTGMPEAFF
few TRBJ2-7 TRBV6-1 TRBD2 TGTGCCAGCAGATCTTCTCACGGGACTAGCGACTCCTACGAGCAGTACTTC CASRSSHGTSDSYEQYF
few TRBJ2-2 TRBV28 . TGTGCCAGCAGTTCGCTCGATTCGGGCTTGTTCAGCGGGGAGCTGTTTTTT CASSSLDSGLFSGELFF
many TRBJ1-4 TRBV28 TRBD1 TGTGCCAGCAAACCACAGGGGGTTAAAGAAAAACTGTTTTTT CASKPQGVKEKLFF
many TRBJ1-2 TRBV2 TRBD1 TGTGCCAGCAGCCCGGACAGGGCTGGCTACACCTTC CASSPDRAGYTF
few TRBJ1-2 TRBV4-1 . TGCGCCAGCAGCCAAGATTATCAGGGTTACGGTGGCTACACCTTC CASSQDYQGYGGYTF
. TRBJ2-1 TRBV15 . TGTGCCACCAGCGCCCATGGGGGGAGCTCCTACAATGAGCAGTTCTTC CATSAHGGSSYNEQFF
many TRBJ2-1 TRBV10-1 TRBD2 TGCGCCAGCAGTGATGGGACTAGCGGATTGTATGAGCAGTTCTTC CASSDGTSGLYEQFF
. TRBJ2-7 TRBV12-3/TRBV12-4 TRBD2 TGTGCCAGCAGTCCTGGCGGGAGTGGATCTTACGAGCAGTACTTC CASSPGGSGSYEQYF
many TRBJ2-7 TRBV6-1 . TGTGCCAGCAGTGAAGCCCGACAGGGACTCTCGTTTGAGCAGTACTTC CASSEARQGLSFEQYF
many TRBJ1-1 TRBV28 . TGTGCCAGCAGTTTATATGGGGAGAACACTGAAGCTTTCTTT CASSLYGENTEAFF
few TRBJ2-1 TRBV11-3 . TGTGCCAGCAGCTTTAGTGGAGTGGTCAATGAGCAGTTCTTC CASSFSGVVNEQFF
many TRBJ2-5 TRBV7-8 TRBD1 TGTGCCAGCAGCCCTGTAAAGGGGGCAAGGGAGACCCAGTACTTC CASSPVKGARETQYF
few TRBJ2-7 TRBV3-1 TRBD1 TGTGCCAGCAGCCAAGAACTAACCACAGGGGACGAGCAGTACTTC CASSQELTTGDEQYF
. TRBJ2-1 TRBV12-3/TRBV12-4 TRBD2 TGTGCCAGCAGTTTAACGGCTAGCGGGACTTACAATGAGCAGTTCTTC CASSLTASGTYNEQFF
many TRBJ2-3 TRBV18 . TGTGCCAGCTTTGTGTCCACAGATACGCAGTATTTT CASFVSTDTQYF
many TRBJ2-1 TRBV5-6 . TGTGCCAGCAGCTTAACGGGTGGCCTTAACAATGAGCAGTTCTTC CASSLTGGLNNEQFF
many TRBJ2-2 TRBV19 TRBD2 TGTGCCAGTAGTGCCCTAGCGGGGGTGAAGGGCACCGGGGAGCTGTTTTTT CASSALAGVKGTGELFF
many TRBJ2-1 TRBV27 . TGTGCCAGCAGTTTTGGACTTTCTGGTGAGCAGTTCTTC CASSFGLSGEQFF
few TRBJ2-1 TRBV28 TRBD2 TGTGCCAGCAGGGACCAAGCGGGAGTGTTAATCTTC CASRDQAGVLIF
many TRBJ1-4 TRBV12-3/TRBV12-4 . TGTGCCAGCACCATTTTCATTAGCCGCAGGGTACTCTTTGAAAAACTGTTTTTT CASTIFISRRVLFEKLFF
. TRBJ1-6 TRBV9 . TGTGCCAGCAGCGTCCAGCCCGGAGGGAGTAATTCACCCCTCCACTTT CASSVQPGGSNSPLHF
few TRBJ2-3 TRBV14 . TGTGCCAGCAGCCATTATCTAAATACGCAGTATTTT CASSHYLNTQYF
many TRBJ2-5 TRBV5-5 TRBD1 TGTGCCAGCAGCTTGGGTCCGGACAGGTGGCAAGAGACCCAGTACTTC CASSLGPDRWQETQYF
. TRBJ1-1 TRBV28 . TGTGCCAGCAGTCCTACTTGGCCTGAAGCTTTCTTT CASSPTWPEAFF
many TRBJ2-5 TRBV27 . TGTGCCAGCAGTCCGGACCGTTGGGGCCAGGGCAAAATCAAGACCCAGTACTTC CASSPDRWGQGKIKTQYF
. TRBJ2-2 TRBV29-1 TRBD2 TGCAGCGTTGAAAACGGGGGGGGTACCGGGGAGCTGTTTTTT CSVENGGGTGELFF
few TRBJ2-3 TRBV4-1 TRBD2 TGCGCCAGCAGCCAAGCCCAAGAGGCTAGCGGGGCTACGCAGTATTTT CASSQAQEASGATQYF
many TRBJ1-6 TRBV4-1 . TGCGCCGTGGGGGGGGTGTACTCACCCCTCCACTTT CAVGGVYSPLHF
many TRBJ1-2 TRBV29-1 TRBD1 TGCAGCGTTGATGGGTACATCGCCGGGACAGGGACGTTTTACACCTTC CSVDGYIAGTGTFYTF
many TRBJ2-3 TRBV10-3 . TGTGCCATCAGTGGTGGTTTTGCAGATACGCAGTATTTT CAISGGFADTQYF
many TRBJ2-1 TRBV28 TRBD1 TGTGCCAGCAGTCAGGACAGGGACTACAATGAGCAGTTCTTC CASSQDRDYNEQFF
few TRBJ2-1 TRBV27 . TGTGCCAGCAGACCACTCCTGAGCTCCTACAATGAGCAGTTCTTC CASRPLLSSYNEQFF
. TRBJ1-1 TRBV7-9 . TGTGCCAGCCGAAACAACAGGATAATGAACACTGAAGCTTTCTTT CASRNNRIMNTEAFF
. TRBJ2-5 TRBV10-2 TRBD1 TGCGCCACCAACGTAATGACAGGGCGGGCCGGAGAGACCCAGTACTTC CATNVMTGRAGETQYF
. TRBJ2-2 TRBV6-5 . TGTGCCAGCAGTTACAGGACATCGAACACCGGGGAGCTGTTTTTT CASSYRTSNTGELFF
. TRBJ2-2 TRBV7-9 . TGTGCCAGCAGCTTAAGAGGGCTAGAATCCGCCGGGGAGCTGTTTTTT CASSLRGLESAGELFF
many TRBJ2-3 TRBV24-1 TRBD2 TGTGCCACCAGTGATTTAAAAACTAGCGGGGTAGATACGCAGTATTTT CATSDLKTSGVDTQYF
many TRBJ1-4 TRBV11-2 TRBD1 TGTGCCAGCAGCCCCTTGGACAGGATCGACAAACTGTTTTTT CASSPLDRIDKLFF